This record looks at one TCR beta chain sequence and its context. Its antigen is unknown. Trimming stripped 3 bases from V and 5 bases from J, with 7 bases between. CDR3 length: 13 amino acids. Germline V CDR1 and CDR2: MNHEY, SMNVEV (reference sequence). This entry comes from a study of cytomegalovirus exposure and HLA in healthy donors. Findings of the study overall: Some TCR beta chains (roughly 160 of them) were listed as cytomegalovirus-associated. Testing in vitro showed a few CMV-associated chains specific for CMV antigens. Diagnosis of cytomegalovirus status made by the classifier reportedly showed high specificity and sensitivity. Subsequent analysis of the 95 to 150 validation repertoires found a tendency for first-cohort TCR clusters to co-occur.

Clones were read by immunoSEQ multiplex PCR, and TCRdb kept only the in-frame ones, dropping some. The sample carries some 170,000 clones, around nine tenths recorded once. The rearrangement joins TRBV27 to TRBJ2-2; D unclear. Material for sequencing was PBMCs. The source of this sequence is a man between 18 and 35 years old in good health and CMV-seropositive. CDR3 sequence (DNA): TGTGCCAGCAGTTTGAAGCTTACCGGGGAGCTGTTTTTT. Translated: CASSLKLTGELFF.